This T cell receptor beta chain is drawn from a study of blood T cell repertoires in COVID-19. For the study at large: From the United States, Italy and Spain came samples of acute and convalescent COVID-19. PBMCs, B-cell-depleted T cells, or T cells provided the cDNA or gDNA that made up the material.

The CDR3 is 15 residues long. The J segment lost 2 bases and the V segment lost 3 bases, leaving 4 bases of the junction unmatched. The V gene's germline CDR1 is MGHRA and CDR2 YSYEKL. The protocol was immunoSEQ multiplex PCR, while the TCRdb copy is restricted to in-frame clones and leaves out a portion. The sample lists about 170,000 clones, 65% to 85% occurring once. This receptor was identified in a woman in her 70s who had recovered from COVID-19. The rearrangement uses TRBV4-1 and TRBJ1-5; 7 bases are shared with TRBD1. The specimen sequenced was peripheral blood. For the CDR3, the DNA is TGCGCCAGCAGCCAGACCGGGACAGGCAATCAGCCCCAGCATTTT. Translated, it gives CASSQTGTGNQPQHF.